This T cell receptor beta chain was obtained from a study of cytomegalovirus exposure and HLA in healthy donors. The CDR3 sequence is 16 residues long. The ends lost 4 bases at V and 2 bases at J; junction bases unmatched: 5. CDR1 and CDR2 (germline): SGHVS, FNYEAQ. Researchers ran the PCR with 60 Vbeta and 13 Jbeta primers. Repertoires were generated with immunoSEQ multiplex PCR, while TCRdb's copy carries only in-frame clones and drops some. The sample has approximately 180,000 clones; roughly 79% are singletons. The chain joins TRBV7-6 to TRBJ2-3, with 11 positions matching TRBD1. The sequence was collected from a woman aged 18-30 years in good health and CMV-seropositive. The material sequenced was PBMCs. CDR3 nucleotide sequence: TGTGCCAGCAGCTCCGGACAGGGGGCGTACACAGATACGCAGTATTTT. Translation: CASSSGQGAYTDTQYF.